These 30 T cell receptor beta chains came from one sample sequenced in a study of T cell repertoires in cytomegalovirus infection. From the reads, TCRdb called clonotypes with MiXCR, one entry per CDR3 protein. The sample lists about 190,000 distinct CDR3 sequences, 28% occurring once. Sequencing input: PBMCs. The receptors originated from a human donor in good health (CMV status not recorded). Some clones in this sample may be carry-over from other donors' samples.

This rearrangement joins TRBV20-1 to TRBJ2-3; D gene ambiguous. Looked up from germline, CDR1 is DFQATT and CDR2 is SNEGSKA (reference sequence). This CDR3 has 12 residues. With 7 bases removed from V and 4 bases from J, the gap between germline ends came to 12 bases. The CDR3 protein is CSVFSLADTQYF. The CDR3 bases are TGCAGTGTCTTCTCCCTAGCAGATACGCAGTATTTT.

This clonotype was seen at least ten times. The J gene is TRBJ2-6, the V gene TRBV11-2; D call uncertain. This CDR3 has 15 residues. V dropped 3 bases and J dropped 1 base, with 7 bases sitting between them. Germline CDR1 SGHAT, CDR2 FQNNGV. CDR3 nucleotides: TGTGCCAGCAGCTTTTCCGCTTCTGGGGCCAACGTCCTGACTTTC. Protein: CASSFSASGANVLTF.

This clonotype has ten or more counts. V and J are TRBV7-2 and TRBJ1-2, with a possible D match to TRBD1 (5 bases). CDR1 and CDR2 from the germline V gene are SGHTA and FQGNSA. The V end lost 6 bases, the J end lost 8 bases, and 13 bases lay between the germline ends. CDR3 length: 12 amino acids. The CDR3, as DNA: TGTGCCAGCAGGCGAGGGGTCGGCGGCTACACCTTC. This sequence encodes CASRRGVGGYTF.

The V and J genes are TRBV4-3 and TRBJ2-3, with D possibly being TRBD2 (5 bases). The CDR3 consists of 13 residues. Trimming took 4 bases from V and 5 from J, leaving 10 bases between them. From germline, CDR1 is LGHNA and CDR2 YSLEER. The CDR3 is CASSRALGDTQYF. The DNA for the CDR3 is TGCGCCAGCAGCCGAGCACTAGGAGATACGCAGTATTTT.

The sample holds many counts of this clonotype. The chain links TRBV7-2 to TRBJ1-2; the D gene is possibly TRBD1 (6 bases). The V gene lost 3 bases and the J gene lost 2 bases, with 13 bases spanning the gap. CDR3 length: 15 amino acids. Germline V gene sequence: CDR1 SGHTA, CDR2 FQGNSA. CDR3 residues: CASSFQGGMNYGYTF. The DNA for the CDR3 is TGTGCCAGCAGCTTTCAAGGGGGTATGAACTATGGCTACACCTTC.

This clonotype showed up just a few times. This chain uses TRBV6-1 with TRBJ1-1, with TRBD1 matching 7 bases. With 8 bases clipped from V and 5 bases from J, the junction kept 14 bases outside the gene matches. The CDR3 spans 15 residues. Germline CDR1 and CDR2: MNHNS and SASEGT. CDR3 residues: CASRLLHRGVTEAFF. The CDR3, as DNA: TGTGCCAGCCGGCTCCTCCACAGGGGAGTGACTGAAGCTTTCTTT.

This clonotype occurred a few times. This chain uses TRBV27 with TRBJ1-3; D is ambiguous. The CDR3 totals 16 residues. Trimming pared 5 bases from V and 4 bases from J, leaving 18 bases between. CDR1 and CDR2 (germline): MNHEY, SMNVEV (reference sequence). The CDR3 region is CASSQTRPVLGNTIYF. The CDR3 DNA sequence: TGTGCCAGCAGTCAGACCCGCCCTGTCCTAGGAAACACCATATATTTT.

V and J are TRBV12-3 or TRBV12-4 and TRBJ2-5; D might be TRBD2 (6 bases). The CDR3 runs to 15 residues. V was shortened by 5 bases and J by 4 bases, with 17 bases between the two germline ends. This chain's CDR3 is CASSPSGTDLETQYF. CDR3 nucleotide sequence: TGTGCCAGCAGTCCCTCCGGGACTGACCTAGAGACCCAGTACTTC.

This clonotype was detected many times. The chain has TRBV7-8 and TRBJ2-5; 7 nucleotides agree with TRBD2. Germline values: CDR1 SGHVS, CDR2 FQNEAQ. Trimming at V came to 5 bases and at J to 2 bases, leaving 8 bases not matched to a gene. The CDR3 runs 15 residues. CDR3 nucleotides: TGTGCCAGCAGCCCTAGGCGGGGGTGGCAAGAGACCCAGTACTTC. It yields the protein CASSPRRGWQETQYF.

This clonotype turned up a few times. V usage is TRBV20-1 and J usage is TRBJ1-5; D is ambiguous. Trimming pared 0 bases from V and 2 bases from J, leaving 8 bases between. CDR1 is DFQATT, CDR2 SNEGSKA, per germline (reference sequence). The CDR3 covers 14 residues. The CDR3 sequence: CSARESRGNQPQHF. The CDR3 region has the DNA TGCAGTGCTAGAGAAAGCCGGGGCAATCAGCCCCAGCATTTT.

This clonotype was seen ten or more times. The chain joins TRBV20-1 to TRBJ1-5; no definite D call. The V gene lost 0 bases and the J gene lost 5 bases, with 5 bases spanning the gap. CDR1 is DFQATT and CDR2 is SNEGSKA in the germline V gene (reference sequence). The CDR3 spans 12 residues. CDR3 coding DNA: TGCAGTGCTAGAGATGTAGATCAGCCCCAGCATTTT. As protein: CSARDVDQPQHF.

This chain connects TRBV6-4 to TRBJ2-7; perhaps TRBD1 as D (6 bases). The CDR3 is 12 residues long. V was clipped by 7 bases and J by 3 bases, with 10 bases between them. The germline CDR1 and CDR2 sequences are MRHNA and SNTAGT. This CDR3 reads CASNRDLYEQYF. The DNA for the CDR3 is TGTGCCAGCAACAGGGACCTCTACGAGCAGTACTTC.

This clonotype was observed a few times. CDR3 in DNA: TGCAGCGTTGAAATCTTGGTAGACAGGAGCACAGATACGCAGTATTTT. This translates into CSVEILVDRSTDTQYF. The genes are TRBV29-1 and TRBJ2-3; possible D gene TRBD1, 6 bases. This CDR3 contains 16 residues. V dropped 2 bases and J dropped 0 bases, with 15 bases sitting between them. Germline loops: CDR1 SQVTM, CDR2 ANQGSEA.

The J gene is TRBJ2-2, the V gene TRBV7-2, with a weak D call TRBD2 (6 bases). This CDR3 is built from 14 residues. CDR1 is SGHTA, CDR2 FQGNSA, per germline. The V end lost 6 bases, the J end lost 4 bases, and 12 bases lay between the germline ends. The CDR3 DNA is TGTGCCAGCAGGGCGGGGTCTGCCACCGGGGAGCTGTTTTTT. Its translation: CASRAGSATGELFF. The complete variable domain, with remaining parts taken from reference TRBV7-2 and TRBJ2-2, reads GAGVSQSPSNKVTEKGKDVELRCDPISGHTALYWYRQSLGQGLEFLIYFQGNSAPDKSGLPSDRFSAERTGGSVSTLTIQRTQQEDSAVYLCASRAGSATGELFFGEGSRLTVL.

The table lists this clonotype with many counts. The genes are TRBV12-3 or TRBV12-4 and TRBJ1-1; D ambiguous. V was pared by 2 bases and J by 1 base, with 8 bases between. The CDR3 extends over 14 amino acids. CDR3 bases: TGTGCCAGCAGTTTAAATCTGGGGAACACTGAAGCTTTCTTT. It translates to CASSLNLGNTEAFF.

This clonotype was seen at least ten times. V usage is TRBV7-2 and J usage is TRBJ2-5; no firm D call. The CDR3 has 13 amino acids. Trimming pared 5 bases from V and 0 bases from J, leaving 7 bases between. Germline V gene lookup returns CDR1 SGHTA and CDR2 FQGNSA. CDR3 sequence: CASSIGNQETQYF. In nucleotides, the CDR3 is TGTGCCAGCAGCATAGGGAACCAAGAGACCCAGTACTTC.

This chain connects TRBV6-5 to TRBJ1-6; D ambiguous. Between the trimmed V and J ends, which lost 0 bases and 0 bases, there was a span of 12 bases. The CDR3 has 18 residues. CDR1 is MNHEY, CDR2 SVGAGI, per germline. CDR3 sequence: CASSYSDTGSSYNSPLHF. For the CDR3, the DNA is TGTGCCAGCAGTTACTCGGATACGGGGAGCTCCTATAATTCACCCCTCCACTTT.

Concerning this clonotype itself: The conserved final phenylalanine or tryptophan is absent from the CDR3, which likely points to a read error. The CDR3, as DNA: TGCAGCGTTGCGGAGACAGATACGCAGTATTCT. Translation: CSVAETDTQYS. V usage is TRBV29-1 and J usage is TRBJ2-3; D ambiguous. This CDR3 spans 11 amino acids. Looked up from germline, CDR1 is SQVTM and CDR2 is ANQGSEA. Trimming removed 4 bases at V and 3 bases at J, with 5 bases between.

This clonotype was seen a few times. The J gene is TRBJ1-5, the V gene TRBV12-3 or TRBV12-4; no clear D gene. The CDR3 is made up of 13 amino acids. Trimming shortened V by 4 bases and J by 11 bases, and 15 bases separated the two germline ends. DNA of the CDR3: TGTGCCAGCAGTTCCGCCACGGGGTGGTCCCAGCATTTT. Translated: CASSSATGWSQHF.

A few counts support this clonotype. This chain links TRBV11-2 with TRBJ1-1, with D possibly being TRBD1 (5 bases). CDR3 length: 13 residues. Germline V gene sequence: CDR1 SGHAT, CDR2 FQNNGV. V dropped 5 bases and J dropped 5 bases, with 12 bases sitting between them. The CDR3 DNA sequence: TGTGCCAGCAGCCCCGCCAGACAGACTGAAGCTTTCTTT. Protein sequence: CASSPARQTEAFF.

This clonotype turned up a few times. The chain couples TRBV5-1 to TRBJ2-1; perhaps TRBD1 as D (6 bases). The CDR3 has 16 residues. Germline values: CDR1 SGHRS, CDR2 YFSETQ. The V end was cut by 4 bases, the J end by 7 bases, with 21 bases between. This CDR3 reads CASSPTGPRGRNEQFF. Written as DNA, the CDR3 is TGCGCCAGCAGCCCCACAGGGCCTCGAGGAAGGAATGAGCAGTTCTTC. Filled out from reference TRBV5-1 and TRBJ2-1, the complete variable domain reads KAGVTQTPRYLIKTRGQQVTLSCSPISGHRSVSWYQQTPGQGLQFLFEYFSETQRNKGNFPGRFSGRQFSNSRSEMNVSTLELGDSALYLCASSPTGPRGRNEQFFGPGTRLTVL.

V gene TRBV20-1 combines with J gene TRBJ2-6; no clear D. Per germline, CDR1 DFQATT and CDR2 SNEGSKA (reference sequence). The CDR3 covers 11 residues. V was cut by 5 bases and J by 11 bases, with 10 bases left in between. CDR3 sequence: CSASEFDVLTF. Here the CDR3 DNA reads TGCAGTGCTTCAGAGTTCGACGTCCTGACTTTC.

This clonotype was detected only a few times. The chain has TRBV7-9 and TRBJ2-7; D ambiguous. Trimming cost V 4 bases and J 2 bases, with 9 bases left between them. The germline V gene has CDR1 SEHNR and CDR2 FQNEAQ (reference sequence). The CDR3 contains 13 residues. The CDR3 region has the DNA TGTGCCAGCAGCTCCCGCGGACCCTACGAGCAGTACTTC. Its protein is CASSSRGPYEQYF.

The chain has TRBV6-2 or TRBV6-3 and TRBJ1-5; TRBD1 might be the D (5 bases). This CDR3 is 14 amino acids long. Germline CDR1 MNHEY, CDR2 SVGEGT. V gave up 6 bases and J gave up 5 bases, with 14 bases separating them. The CDR3 sequence: CASRHRDRDQPQHF. DNA for the CDR3: TGTGCCAGCAGGCACCGGGACCGGGATCAGCCCCAGCATTTT.

In its sample, this clonotype was seen once. The gene calls are TRBV20-1 and TRBJ2-3; either TRBD1 or TRBD2 may supply D (5 bases each). The length of the CDR3 is 16 residues. Germline V lookup: CDR1 DFQATT, CDR2 SNEGSKA (reference sequence). V was cut by 5 bases and J by 3 bases, with 21 bases left in between. The CDR3 nucleotides read TGCAGTGCTCCAAGGGACGCCGGGGTATGGACAGATACGCAGTATTTT. Encoded protein: CSAPRDAGVWTDTQYF.

This clonotype has a count of ten or more. The rearrangement joins TRBV7-8 to TRBJ2-6; D not certain. The V gene lost 4 bases and the J gene lost 4 bases, with 11 bases spanning the gap. The CDR3 is 15 residues long. Germline V lookup: CDR1 SGHVS, CDR2 FQNEAQ. This CDR3 is CASSSRRTGANVLTF. CDR3 nucleotide sequence: TGTGCCAGCAGCTCCAGGAGAACCGGGGCCAACGTCCTGACTTTC.

This clonotype was observed a few times. This may be a read error, as it is one base from a much larger clone. The chain carries TRBV6-2 or TRBV6-3 and TRBJ2-7; 10 bases map to TRBD1. CDR1 and CDR2 (germline): MNHEY, SVGEGT. The CDR3 is 17 amino acids. The CDR3 sequence: CASSYPDRGLVSYERYF. The CDR3 DNA sequence: TGTGCCAGCAGTTACCCCGACAGGGGGCTAGTGTCCTACGAGCGGTACTTC.

The chain carries TRBV7-8 and TRBJ2-2, with TRBD1 matching 8 bases. Unmatched junction bases numbered 14, after V lost 2 bases and J lost 9 bases. The length of the CDR3 is 17 residues. Per germline, CDR1 SGHVS and CDR2 FQNEAQ. CDR3 sequence (DNA): TGTGCCAGCAGCTTACCGACAGGACAGGGCATGGAGAGGGAGCTGTTTTTT. The encoded protein is CASSLPTGQGMERELFF.

This clonotype was recorded a few times. This rearrangement joins TRBV6-1 to TRBJ1-6; D uncertain. Deletions cut 6 bases from V and 8 bases from J, with 14 bases between. The CDR3 is 14 amino acids. Germline loops: CDR1 MNHNS, CDR2 SASEGT. In DNA form, the CDR3 reads TGTGCCAGCAGCGTAGCGGCCAAAGATTCACCCCTCCACTTT. Amino acid sequence: CASSVAAKDSPLHF.

The gene calls are TRBV29-1 and TRBJ2-5; 8 nucleotides align to TRBD1. CDR3 size: 15 residues. Germline-derived CDR1 and CDR2 are SQVTM and ANQGSEA. With 3 bases clipped from V and 1 base from J, the junction kept 7 bases outside the gene matches. CDR3 region: CSVDSRDRGQETQYF. CDR3 nucleotide sequence: TGCAGCGTTGATTCCCGCGACAGGGGCCAAGAGACCCAGTACTTC.